These 18 T cell receptor beta chains originate from one sample sequenced in a study of T cell responses to AZD1222 COVID-19 vaccine. Sequenced by immunoSEQ multiplex PCR; TCRdb stores in-frame clones only, minus some. The sample gives 180,000 or so clones, 94% of which show up once; about 0.6% is in the top ten. Sequenced material: peripheral blood, taken on day 0 of AZD1222 vaccination. These receptors were obtained from an adult in good health.

The chain joins TRBV11-1 to TRBJ2-1; perhaps TRBD1 as D (6 bases). V was pared by 3 bases and J by 3 bases, with 9 bases between. CDR1 and CDR2 from the germline V gene are SGHAT and FQDESV (reference sequence). This CDR3 is 14 amino acids long. In nucleotides, the CDR3 is TGTGCCAGCAGCTTGACAGGTATCTACAATGAGCAGTTCTTC. This translates into CASSLTGIYNEQFF.

This chain connects TRBV5-4 to TRBJ1-4; a weak D match, TRBD1 (6 bases). Germline V CDR1 and CDR2: SGHNT, YYREEE (reference sequence). The CDR3 covers 17 residues. Between the trimmed V and J ends, which lost 0 bases and 1 base, there was a span of 13 bases. The CDR3 nucleotides read TGTGCCAGCAGCTTGGGGCGGGGGCGCGAAACTAATGAAAAACTGTTTTTT. Translated, it gives CASSLGRGRETNEKLFF.

The V call is TRBV6-2 or TRBV6-3, the J call TRBJ1-5, with TRBD1 identical over 11 bases. Germline lookup yields CDR1 MNHEY and CDR2 SVGEGT. V trimming: 2 bases; J trimming: 6 bases; junction bases outside the gene matches: 3. The CDR3 extends over 15 amino acids. This CDR3 is CASSYVDRGLQPQHF. The CDR3 nucleotides read TGTGCCAGCAGTTACGTGGACAGGGGGCTTCAGCCCCAGCATTTT.

The chain employs TRBV5-5 and TRBJ1-3, with D unresolved. Trimming removed 3 bases at V and 6 bases at J, with 10 bases between. Germline loops: CDR1 SGHKS, CDR2 YYEKEE (reference sequence). The CDR3 extends over 13 amino acids. CDR3 coding DNA: TGTGCCAGCAGCTGGACTAGGGAAAACACCATATATTTT. Residues: CASSWTRENTIYF.

In this sample, this clone turned up once. The V gene is TRBV5-6, the J gene TRBJ1-1, with 9 bases identical to TRBD1. With V trimmed by 1 base and J by 1 base, 5 bases remained unmatched. The germline gives CDR1 SGHDT, CDR2 YYEEEE. This CDR3 comprises 16 residues. The CDR3: CASSLRGQGANTEAFF. In DNA, the CDR3 is TGTGCCAGCAGCTTGAGGGGACAGGGAGCGAACACTGAAGCTTTCTTT. Complete variable domain (other parts from reference TRBV5-6 and TRBJ1-1): DAGVTQSPTHLIKTRGQQVTLRCSPKSGHDTVSWYQQALGQGPQFIFQYYEEEERQRGNFPDRFSGHQFPNYSSELNVNALLLGDSALYLCASSLRGQGANTEAFFGQGTRLTVV.

The chain is built from TRBV6-5 and TRBJ2-7; TRBD1 aligns across 7 bases. The CDR3 has 14 residues. Germline assignment: CDR1 MNHEY and CDR2 SVGAGI. V trimming: 6 bases; J trimming: 3 bases; junction bases outside the gene matches: 8. The CDR3, as DNA: TGTGCCAGCAGACCCGGGACAGCGAACTACGAGCAGTACTTC. It is translated as CASRPGTANYEQYF.

The chain combines TRBV28 with TRBJ1-4; possible D gene TRBD1, 6 bases. There are 12 residues in the CDR3. V lost 1 base and J lost 12, with 9 bases in between. Germline V gives CDR1 MDHEN, CDR2 SYDVKM. CDR3 region: CASSLLSGELFF. The CDR3 DNA sequence: TGTGCCAGCAGTTTATTATCAGGGGAACTGTTTTTT.

V is TRBV7-2 and J is TRBJ1-1; D gene uncertain. This CDR3 spans 15 amino acids. V lost 1 base to trimming and J lost 1 base, with 10 bases between them. Looked up from germline, CDR1 is SGHTA and CDR2 is FQGNSA. CDR3 bases: TGTGCCAGCAGCTTAGAGTGGTTTGCGAACACTGAAGCTTTCTTT. It is translated as CASSLEWFANTEAFF. Full variable domain (rest looked up from reference TRBV7-2 and TRBJ1-1): GAGVSQSPSNKVTEKGKDVELRCDPISGHTALYWYRQSLGQGLEFLIYFQGNSAPDKSGLPSDRFSAERTGGSVSTLTIQRTQQEDSAVYLCASSLEWFANTEAFFGQGTRLTVV.

V is TRBV11-2 and J is TRBJ1-5, with no clear D. V gave up 5 bases and J gave up 4 bases, with 9 bases separating them. CDR1 is SGHAT, CDR2 FQNNGV, per germline. The CDR3 has 13 amino acids. In DNA form, the CDR3 reads TGTGCCAGCAGCGCCTCCCTGAATCAGCCCCAGCATTTT. Protein sequence: CASSASLNQPQHF.

This chain links TRBV5-1 with TRBJ1-1; unclear D gene. Between the trimmed V and J ends, which lost 1 base and 0 bases, there was a span of 10 bases. The V gene's germline CDR1 is SGHRS and CDR2 YFSETQ. The CDR3 consists of 15 residues. CDR3 sequence reads: CASSLLGAVNTEAFF. DNA for the CDR3: TGCGCCAGCAGCTTGTTGGGCGCCGTGAACACTGAAGCTTTCTTT.

The gene calls are TRBV15 and TRBJ2-3, with 9 nucleotides matching TRBD1. After removal of 8 bases from V and 3 bases from J, the junction contained 12 bases not matched to a gene. Germline CDR1 reads LNHNV; CDR2 reads YYDKDF (reference sequence). The CDR3 runs to 16 residues. The CDR3 nucleotides read TGTGCCACCTCCTATTCCGGGACAGGGAAAACAGATACGCAGTATTTT. Amino acids: CATSYSGTGKTDTQYF. Full variable domain (rest looked up from reference TRBV15 and TRBJ2-3): DAMVIQNPRYQVTQFGKPVTLSCSQTLNHNVMYWYQQKSSQAPKLLFHYYDKDFNNEADTPDNFQSRRPNTSFCFLDIRSPGLGDTAMYLCATSYSGTGKTDTQYFGPGTRLTVL.

The chain recombines TRBV30 with TRBJ1-2, with 7 positions matching TRBD1. The germline V gene has CDR1 GTSNPN and CDR2 SVGIG (reference sequence). The CDR3 length is 12 residues. J gave up 4 bases and V 3 bases, and 2 bases lay outside the gene matches. DNA for the CDR3: TGTGCCTGGAGCCGGGACAGCTATGGCTACACCTTC. Translated, it gives CAWSRDSYGYTF.

This chain joins TRBV7-9 and TRBJ2-7, with D possibly matching TRBD2 (6 bases). The CDR3 is 14 amino acids. V was cut by 6 bases and J by 2 bases, with 14 bases left in between. The germline CDR1 and CDR2 sequences are SEHNR and FQNEAQ (reference sequence). In DNA, the CDR3 is TGTGCCAGCAGACAAACCGGAGGGCCCTACGAGCAGTACTTC. Amino acids: CASRQTGGPYEQYF.

This rearrangement joins TRBV10-3 to TRBJ2-2, with D possibly being TRBD1 (5 bases). The CDR3 runs 15 residues. Germline loops: CDR1 ENHRY, CDR2 SYGVKD. Trimming took 3 bases from V and 1 from J, leaving 9 bases between them. The CDR3 is CAISDNRQNTGELFF. The CDR3 region has the DNA TGTGCCATCAGTGACAACAGGCAGAACACCGGGGAGCTGTTTTTT.

J is TRBJ1-6 and V is TRBV19; D is perhaps TRBD1 (6 bases). This CDR3 spans 15 amino acids. CDR1 and CDR2 from the germline V gene are LNHDA and SQIVND (reference sequence). V was cut by 2 bases and J by 7 bases, with 12 bases left in between. CDR3 in DNA: TGTGCCAGTAGTATACAACAGGGAGACAATTCACCCCTCCACTTT. Protein sequence: CASSIQQGDNSPLHF.

The chain employs TRBV11-3 and TRBJ2-7; tentatively, D is TRBD1 (6 bases). In germline, CDR1 is SGHNT, CDR2 YENEEA. Trimming pared 5 bases from V and 4 bases from J, leaving 15 bases between. The CDR3 extends over 14 amino acids. In DNA, the CDR3 is TGTGCCAGCAGCCTCAGGGGTGAGGCATACGAGCAGTACTTC. Translation: CASSLRGEAYEQYF.

This chain connects TRBV7-9 to TRBJ2-1; weak D call: TRBD2 (6 bases). CDR3 size: 11 residues. Germline lookup yields CDR1 SEHNR and CDR2 FQNEAQ (reference sequence). The V end lost 7 bases, the J end lost 13 bases, and 14 bases lay between the germline ends. CDR3 in amino acids: CASTQRERQFF. The CDR3, as DNA: TGTGCCAGCACCCAACGGGAGAGACAGTTCTTC. Using reference TRBV7-9 and TRBJ2-1 for the parts outside the CDR3, the full variable domain is DTGVSQNPRHKITKRGQNVTFRCDPISEHNRLYWYRQTLGQGPEFLTYFQNEAQLEKSRLLSDRFSAERPKGSFSTLEIQRTEQGDSAMYLCASTQRERQFFGPGTRLTVL.

The gene calls are TRBV10-3 and TRBJ2-1, with 7 bases identical to TRBD2. J was trimmed by 0 bases and V by 10 bases; bases with no gene match: 6. This CDR3 contains 14 residues. Germline CDR1 reads ENHRY; CDR2 reads SYGVKD. CDR3 in amino acids: CATRLASSYNEQFF. Here the CDR3 DNA reads TGTGCCACACGACTAGCCTCCTCCTACAATGAGCAGTTCTTC.